This TCR beta chain was sequenced in a study of blood T cell repertoires in COVID-19. Study summary: Italy, Spain and the United States were the sources of the convalescent and acute COVID-19 samples.

In the original analysis: How many nucleated cells were present was estimated from reference gene primer amplification. The assay was immunoSEQ multiplex PCR, and TCRdb's table has in-frame clones only and misses some. The V and J calls and clone size come from that table; D and trimming were worked out from the DNA. This repertoire shows roughly 190,000 clones, more than 75% found once; its top ten account for approximately 16%. With 3 bases removed from V and 4 bases from J, the gap between germline ends came to 13 bases. This CDR3 has 15 residues. Germline lookup yields CDR1 LGHDT and CDR2 YNNKEL (reference sequence).

Material for sequencing was PBMCs or T cells enriched from blood (not recorded which). The receptor's source is a woman in her fifties or sixties with acute COVID-19. The chain uses TRBV3-1 (or the pseudogene TRBV3-2) and TRBJ2-1; D is uncertain. The CDR3 region has the DNA TGTGCCAGCAGCCACCGCGGAATTAAGTACAATGAGCAGTTCTTC. It yields the protein CASSHRGIKYNEQFF.